This T cell receptor beta chain was sequenced during a study of early T cells in non-severe SARS-CoV-2 infection (TCRdb year 2021). As for the study more broadly: Bulk RNA from unsorted whole blood was used for TCR sequencing, so alpha and beta chains could not be paired.

Libraries were built with 5' RACE. Sequencing took place on a NextSeq 500. In the TCR library protocol, unique molecular identifiers were attached to individual cDNA molecules to correct for PCR bias and sequencing error. Both TCR alpha and beta chains were sequenced, and tight co-correlation was observed between alpha and beta sequence abundances in each sample. Turning to the authors' computational methods: Decombinator V4 was used to perform V gene, J gene and CDR3 annotation of TCR sequences. TCRs were defined as expanded if a significant change between any two time points was detected under a Poisson model with p below 0.0001. Abundances of TCRs were expressed as counts per million after normalisation to the total number of TCRs sequenced in each sample. TRAV1-2 paired with TRAJ12, TRAJ20 or TRAJ33 defined MAIT TCRs, while TRAV10 paired with TRAJ18 defined iNKT TCRs. A search of VDJdb, accessed on 1 November 2021, was run for TCRs annotated to CMV, EBV and SARS-CoV-2, with TCRs annotated for multiple antigens excluded. TCRdb's own reprocessing of the public reads used fastp at Q25 and MiXCR and kept productive beta chains. Every distinct CDR3 protein forms one entry, paired with its most common genes and DNA. The V and J calls follow TCRdb's processing rather than the paper's. This sample comprises tens of thousands of distinct CDR3 sequences, 5% to 6% of them detected only once. The biggest ten clones account for 3.5% to 5% of the sample.

Deletion took 5 bases off V and 1 base off J, with a span of 13 bases between the germline ends. Including the terminal cysteine and phenylalanine, the CDR3 comprises 15 residues. CDR3 DNA only is kept here, 45 bases in frame from base 1. From the germline V gene, CDR1 is MNHEY and CDR2 is SVGEGT. Overall results and qualifications from the work: Matching against VDJdb was skewed toward anti-spike CD8 responses, likely underestimated virus-specific expansions, and missed private and CD4 specificities.

This was a case-control study nested in a cohort of healthcare workers in London, UK, who had nasopharyngeal swab PCR tests and blood samples taken every week. Between 23 and 31 March 2020, the week of the UK lockdown, healthcare workers were enrolled and then followed up weekly for as long as 16 weeks. This clonotype was seen at least ten times. Its target antigen remains unknown. Base qualities are missing; no much larger clone stands one base away. The sequenced sample was whole blood. This clonotype originated in an adult who was a healthcare worker with PCR-confirmed SARS-CoV-2 infection or an uninfected control (not recorded which). Recombination linked TRBV6-2 or TRBV6-3 to TRBJ2-3, with TRBD1 perhaps the D gene, on 6 matching bases. This receptor has the CDR3 CASSLTGTRTDTQYF. The base sequence is TGTGCCAGCAGTCTAACAGGGACCCGCACAGATACGCAGTATTTT.